Included here is one T cell receptor (beta chain) sequence, with context. This specimen comes from a study of T cells in localized non-small cell lung cancer. V lost 6 bases and J lost 4, with 7 bases in between. The germline gives CDR1 MDHEN, CDR2 SYDVKM. This CDR3 contains 12 residues. The table came from immunoSEQ multiplex PCR; TCRdb's copy has only in-frame clones and leaves some out. The sample includes around 31,000 clones, roughly nine tenths of them seen just once. The sample consisted of peripheral blood, taken before any cancer treatment. This receptor was identified in a female donor older than 55 with stage I lung adenocarcinoma. This sequence joins TRBV28 and TRBJ1-5; D not resolved. The CDR3 DNA reads TGTGCCAGCAGAGGGCTTAATCAGCCCCAGCATTTT. It codes for CASRGLNQPQHF.